Here is one TCR beta chain with its context. Its specificity is unknown. Cryopreserved PBMC numbered roughly 0.9-11 million per sample before DNA extraction. The data were obtained in a study of long-term antiretroviral therapy in people with HIV. Overall study context: Samples from the earliest time points predate the 2015 immediate-ART recommendation by about a decade. Study-wide points: The study found narrower CDR3 length ranges in HIV repertoires than in controls. After ART, diversity increased yet remained lower than transplant donor controls.

The CDR3 extends over 14 amino acids. The V gene lost 1 base and the J gene lost 2 bases, with 8 bases spanning the gap. Germline CDR1 and CDR2: SGHNT and YYREEE (reference sequence). Running of the v3.0 immunoSEQ assay took place at survey level. Repertoires were generated with immunoSEQ multiplex PCR, while TCRdb's copy carries only in-frame clones and drops some. The table includes about 25,000 clones, 79% detected once. The V call is TRBV5-4, the J call TRBJ2-3; a possible D gene is TRBD2 (6 bases). The clonotype was recovered from a man aged 25 to 40 with HIV. The sample consisted of unsorted PBMCs, taken 2.1 years after starting antiretroviral therapy. The CDR3 here is CASSLTSNTDTQYF. CDR3 nucleotide sequence: TGTGCCAGCAGCTTGACTAGCAACACAGATACGCAGTATTTT.